These 4 T cell receptor beta chains were all obtained from the same sample, sequenced in a study of Tregs in tolerant kidney transplant recipients. TCRdb keeps only in-frame clones here, not all; method: immunoSEQ multiplex PCR. This table has roughly 66,000 clones, about nine tenths appearing once. The sample was CD8+ T cells from blood, taken before the transplant. The source is a human donor who received a combined kidney and bone marrow transplant.

The J gene is TRBJ2-7, the V gene TRBV4-1; D perhaps matches TRBD1 (6 bases). Trimming left V 8 bases short and J 5 bases short, with 16 bases between. Germline assignment: CDR1 MGHRA and CDR2 YSYEKL. The CDR3 length is 13 residues. CDR3 in DNA: TGCGCCAGCTCCCACTCCAGGGACAACGAGCAGTACTTC. Residues: CASSHSRDNEQYF.

There are a few counts of this clone. This chain links TRBV5-2 with TRBJ2-6; the DNA was not compared with TRBD2, the D call given in the table. TRBV5-2 is deemed a pseudogene. The CDR3 extends over 18 amino acids. CDR3 protein: CASKRSGSTQSRANVLTF. Written as DNA, the CDR3 is TGTGCCAGCAAGCGTTCGGGGAGTACACAAAGTCGGGCCAACGTCCTGACTTTC.

This clone was observed a handful of times. The chain is built from TRBV14 and TRBJ1-2, with TRBD1 as a possible D gene (6 bases). Germline CDR1 and CDR2: SGHDN and FVKESK. V was trimmed by 4 bases and J by 2 bases, leaving 8 bases between them. CDR3 length: 13 residues. CDR3 bases: TGTGCCAGCAGCCGGACAGCGAACTATGGCTACACCTTC. This codes for CASSRTANYGYTF. The full variable domain, in which reference TRBV14 and TRBJ1-2 provide the parts outside the CDR3, is EAGVTQFPSHSVIEKGQTVTLRCDPISGHDNLYWYRRVMGKEIKFLLHFVKESKQDESGMPNNRFLAERTGGTYSTLKVQPAELEDSGVYFCASSRTANYGYTFGSGTRLTVV.

This chain joins TRBV5-1 and TRBJ2-7; the D gene is possibly TRBD1 (6 bases). Germline loops: CDR1 SGHRS, CDR2 YFSETQ. The V end was cut by 0 bases, the J end by 2 bases, with 18 bases between. This CDR3 is 17 amino acids long. Here the CDR3 reads CASSLGPTGEFTYEQYF. The CDR3 nucleotides read TGCGCCAGCAGCTTGGGGCCGACAGGTGAATTTACCTACGAGCAGTACTTC.